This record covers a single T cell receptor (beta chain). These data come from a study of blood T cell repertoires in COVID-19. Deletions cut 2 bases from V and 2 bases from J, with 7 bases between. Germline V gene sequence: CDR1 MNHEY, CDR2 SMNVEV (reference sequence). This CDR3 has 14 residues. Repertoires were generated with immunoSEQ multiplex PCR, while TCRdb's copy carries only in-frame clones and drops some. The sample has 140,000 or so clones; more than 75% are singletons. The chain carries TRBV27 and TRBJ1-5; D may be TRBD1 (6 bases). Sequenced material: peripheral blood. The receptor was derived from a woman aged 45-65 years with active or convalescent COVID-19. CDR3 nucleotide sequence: TGTGCCAGCAGTTTAAACAGGGGCAATCAGCCCCAGCATTTT. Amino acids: CASSLNRGNQPQHF.